This section outlines one TCR beta chain sequence together with its context. The data derive from a study of OX40 agonist ivuxolimab in advanced cancers. This table comes from immunoSEQ multiplex PCR, and its TCRdb copy is limited to in-frame clones, with some not included. The sample records tens of thousands of clones, over 75% being singletons. This TCR was sampled from an adult with an advanced solid tumor such as melanoma, head and neck, liver or kidney cancer. The specimen comprised CD4+ or CD8+ T cells sorted from blood, sampled in a trial of the OX40 agonist ivuxolimab.

CDR3 nucleotides: TGCGCCAGCAGCCAAGATCCCCGCCGCCCGGGCGTCACTGAAGCTTTCTTT. Its translation: CASSQDPRRPGVTEAFF. J is TRBJ1-1 and V is TRBV4-1; D call uncertain. Germline V gives CDR1 MGHRA, CDR2 YSYEKL. Trimming took 0 bases from V and 4 from J, leaving 18 bases between them. The CDR3 has 17 residues.